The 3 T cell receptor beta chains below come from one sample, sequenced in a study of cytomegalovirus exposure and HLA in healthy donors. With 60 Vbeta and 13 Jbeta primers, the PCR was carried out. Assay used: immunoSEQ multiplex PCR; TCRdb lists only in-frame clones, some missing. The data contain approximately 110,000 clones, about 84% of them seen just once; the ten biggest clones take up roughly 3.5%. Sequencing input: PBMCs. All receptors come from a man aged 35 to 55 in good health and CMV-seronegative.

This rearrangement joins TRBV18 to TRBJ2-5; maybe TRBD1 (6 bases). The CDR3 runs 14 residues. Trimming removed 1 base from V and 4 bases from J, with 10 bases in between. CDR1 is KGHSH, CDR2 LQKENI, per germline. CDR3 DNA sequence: TGTGCCAGCTCACCACAGGGGGAGAGAGAGACCCAGTACTTC. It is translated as CASSPQGERETQYF.

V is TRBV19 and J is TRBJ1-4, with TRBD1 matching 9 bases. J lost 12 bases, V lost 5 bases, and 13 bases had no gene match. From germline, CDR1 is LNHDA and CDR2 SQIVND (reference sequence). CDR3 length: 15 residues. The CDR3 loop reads CASSETGGPIAELFF. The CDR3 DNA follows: TGTGCCAGTAGTGAAACAGGGGGCCCTATCGCGGAACTGTTTTTT.

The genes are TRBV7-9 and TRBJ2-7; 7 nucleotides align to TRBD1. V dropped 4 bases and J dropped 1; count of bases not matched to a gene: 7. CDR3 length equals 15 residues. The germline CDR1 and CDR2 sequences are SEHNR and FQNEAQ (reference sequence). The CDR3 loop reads CASSSSGQKSYEQYF. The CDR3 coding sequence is TGTGCCAGCAGCTCGTCGGGACAGAAGTCCTACGAGCAGTACTTC.